The 5 T cell receptor beta chains presented below share a single source sample, sequenced in a study of a mutant IDH1 vaccine in newly diagnosed glioma. Their antigen targets remain unknown. Sequencing used immunoSEQ multiplex PCR; TCRdb keeps in-frame clones, though not all of them. The sample carries about 30,000 clones, over 65% recorded once. As to time point: week 35, safety follow-up. In the vaccine, a single dose held 300 ug of the mutant IDH1 20-mer peptide, along with topical imiquimod. Material: PBMCs, obtained from a glioma patient whose treatment included an IDH1 peptide vaccine. The receptors derive from a woman in her 40s with glioma.

J is TRBJ1-5 and V is TRBV5-4; 8 nucleotides align to TRBD1. V lost 4 bases and J lost 5; bases outside the gene matches: 8. The V gene's germline CDR1 is SGHNT and CDR2 YYREEE (reference sequence). The CDR3 covers 15 residues. The CDR3 is CASSPQGARDQPQHF. The CDR3 coding sequence is TGTGCCAGCAGCCCCCAGGGGGCGAGGGATCAGCCCCAGCATTTT.

The chain combines TRBV4-1 with TRBJ2-6; 9 bases match TRBD1. Germline assignment: CDR1 MGHRA and CDR2 YSYEKL. Trimming took 0 bases from V and 1 from J; bases not matched to a gene: 4. This CDR3 has 18 residues. The CDR3 loop reads CASSQDPGQGSGANVLTF. The CDR3 bases are TGCGCCAGCAGCCAAGATCCGGGACAGGGATCTGGGGCCAACGTCCTGACTTTC.

CDR3 sequence reads: CASRQSLVETQYF. In DNA form, the CDR3 reads TGCGCCAGCAGACAGAGTTTGGTGGAGACCCAGTACTTC. The chain recombines TRBV5-1 with TRBJ2-5; D is unresolved. The germline CDR1 and CDR2 sequences are SGHRS and YFSETQ. The CDR3 is 13 amino acids. V was cut by 5 bases and J by 5 bases, with 13 bases left in between.

This clone came up once. V is TRBV5-6 and J is TRBJ1-1, with 7 nucleotides matching TRBD1. Germline loops: CDR1 SGHDT, CDR2 YYEEEE. The CDR3 spans 14 residues. V lost 1 base, J lost 7 bases, and 7 bases stayed unmatched. The CDR3 reads CASSLFPQGGEAFF. The CDR3 coding sequence is TGTGCCAGCAGCTTGTTCCCTCAGGGGGGTGAAGCTTTCTTT.

The J gene is TRBJ1-1, the V gene TRBV6-1; tentative D call: TRBD1 (5 bases). This CDR3 region has 17 residues. V lost 1 base and J lost 1, with 16 bases in between. Germline-derived CDR1 and CDR2 are MNHNS and SASEGT. The CDR3: CASSEGGTHLGNTEAFF. CDR3 coding DNA: TGTGCCAGCAGTGAAGGGGGGACGCACCTGGGGAACACTGAAGCTTTCTTT.